The clone carrying this TCR beta chain was recorded at least ten times. This sample stems from a study of spatial heterogeneity in lung cancer. Trimming left V 1 base short and J 4 bases short, with 9 bases between. Germline lookup yields CDR1 SQVTM and CDR2 ANQGSEA. The CDR3 is made up of 13 amino acids. Time point of the sample: sample taken at primary tumor resection. Researchers sequenced whole RNA taken from tumor, nontumor lung or frozen PBMC without sorting. A unique molecular identifier was attached to every TCR cDNA molecule. TCRdb passed the 5' RACE reads through MiXCR, listing each CDR3 protein once. The table records about 26,000 distinct CDR3 sequences, about 13% of them present only once.

The receptor was isolated from a female donor with early-stage non-small cell lung cancer. Sample: PBMCs, taken at surgery. V and J are TRBV29-1 and TRBJ2-3; possible D gene TRBD1, 5 bases. This CDR3 is CSVEVSGPDTQYF. The CDR3 coding sequence is TGCAGCGTTGAAGTTTCAGGGCCAGATACGCAGTATTTT.